This is a list of T cell receptor beta chains from one sample in a study of T cells after yellow fever vaccination. MiXCR, applied by TCRdb to the 5' RACE reads, yields one record per CDR3 protein. In the table there are approximately 580,000 distinct CDR3 sequences, around a sixth of which are singletons. Sequencing was performed on PBMCs, taken around 5 days after the first yellow fever vaccination. The receptors originated from a man between 18 and 29 years old who received the YFV17D yellow fever vaccine. The CDR3 runs from the conserved cysteine through the conserved F or W. The D gene is left open where the match is weak. Rows give clone size only sometimes, using once, few, many, or a class for an expanded clone.

v_gene: TRBV20-1
d_gene: TRBD1
len: 13
j_gene: TRBJ1-2
abundance: few
CDR3aa: CSASPGQGYGYTF
CDR3nt: TGCAGTGCCTCTCCGGGACAGGGTTATGGCTACACCTTC

v_gene: TRBV4-2
d_gene: NA
len: 16
j_gene: TRBJ1-4
abundance: NA
CDR3aa: CASSPPRRGWSEKLFF
CDR3nt: TGTGCCAGCAGCCCTCCCCGACGGGGCTGGAGTGAAAAACTGTTTTTT

v_gene: TRBV6-2/TRBV6-3
d_gene: NA
len: 19
j_gene: TRBJ2-6
abundance: few
CDR3aa: CASSWARSRGVSGANVLTF
CDR3nt: TGTGCCAGCAGTTGGGCCCGGTCTCGAGGAGTCTCTGGGGCCAACGTCCTGACTTTC

v_gene: TRBV5-1
d_gene: TRBD1
len: 15
j_gene: TRBJ1-2
abundance: NA
CDR3aa: CASSSRQGAQNGYTF
CDR3nt: TGCGCCAGCAGCTCCCGACAGGGGGCGCAGAATGGCTACACCTTC

v_gene: TRBV7-2
d_gene: TRBD1
len: 16
j_gene: TRBJ2-3
abundance: NA
CDR3aa: CASSLGAGQDADTQYF
CDR3nt: TGTGCCAGCAGCTTAGGGGCGGGACAGGATGCAGATACGCAGTATTTT

v_gene: TRBV5-1
d_gene: NA
len: 12
j_gene: TRBJ1-1
abundance: NA
CDR3aa: CASSFRGFEAFF
CDR3nt: TGCGCCAGCAGCTTTCGAGGCTTTGAAGCTTTCTTT

v_gene: TRBV6-2/TRBV6-3
d_gene: NA
len: 13
j_gene: TRBJ1-2
abundance: NA
CDR3aa: CASIGGANYGYTF
CDR3nt: TGTGCCAGCATCGGAGGAGCTAACTATGGCTACACCTTC

v_gene: TRBV12-3/TRBV12-4
d_gene: NA
len: 13
j_gene: TRBJ1-2
abundance: many
CDR3aa: CASSWGQGYGYTF
CDR3nt: TGTGCCAGCAGTTGGGGGCAAGGCTATGGCTACACCTTC

v_gene: TRBV6-5
d_gene: TRBD2
len: 15
j_gene: TRBJ2-3
abundance: many
CDR3aa: CASSSGGGATDTQYF
CDR3nt: TGTGCCAGCAGTTCAGGCGGGGGGGCCACAGATACGCAGTATTTT

v_gene: TRBV20-1
d_gene: NA
len: 15
j_gene: TRBJ2-2
abundance: NA
CDR3aa: CSARNWDKDTGELFF
CDR3nt: TGCAGTGCTAGGAATTGGGACAAGGACACCGGGGAGCTGTTTTTT

v_gene: TRBV7-9
d_gene: NA
len: 12
j_gene: TRBJ1-5
abundance: few
CDR3aa: CASSLRDQPQHF
CDR3nt: TGTGCCAGCAGCTTAAGAGATCAGCCCCAGCATTTT

v_gene: TRBV7-2
d_gene: NA
len: 13
j_gene: TRBJ2-7
abundance: once
CDR3aa: CASTRDNLYEQYF
CDR3nt: TGTGCCAGCACCCGGGACAACCTCTACGAGCAGTACTTC

v_gene: TRBV7-2
d_gene: NA
len: 14
j_gene: TRBJ1-6
abundance: few
CDR3aa: CASSIRWDAGGLHF
CDR3nt: TGTGCCAGCAGCATCCGGTGGGACGCCGGGGGCCTCCACTTT

v_gene: TRBV9
d_gene: NA
len: 15
j_gene: TRBJ2-5
abundance: NA
CDR3aa: CASSVVPGPWDTQYF
CDR3nt: TGTGCCAGCAGCGTAGTCCCAGGGCCCTGGGATACCCAGTACTTC

v_gene: TRBV20-1
d_gene: NA
len: 14
j_gene: TRBJ1-1
abundance: NA
CDR3aa: CSARVGAREAEAFF
CDR3nt: TGCAGTGCTAGAGTGGGGGCTCGAGAAGCTGAAGCTTTCTTT

v_gene: TRBV20-1
d_gene: NA
len: 14
j_gene: TRBJ1-5
abundance: NA
CDR3aa: CSARDLELNQPQHF
CDR3nt: TGCAGTGCTAGAGACTTGGAGCTCAATCAGCCCCAGCATTTT

v_gene: TRBV4-1
d_gene: NA
len: 15
j_gene: TRBJ1-1
abundance: NA
CDR3aa: CASSPLAGDLTEAFF
CDR3nt: TGCGCCAGCAGCCCCCTAGCTGGGGATTTAACTGAAGCTTTCTTT

v_gene: TRBV4-3
d_gene: NA
len: 16
j_gene: TRBJ1-1
abundance: NA
CDR3aa: CASSQDWSRGRTEAFF
CDR3nt: TGCGCCAGCAGCCAAGACTGGAGCAGGGGCAGGACTGAAGCTTTCTTT

v_gene: TRBV4-1
d_gene: NA
len: 13
j_gene: TRBJ2-1
abundance: NA
CDR3aa: CASSQVMSNEQFF
CDR3nt: TGCGCCAGCAGCCAAGTCATGTCCAATGAGCAGTTCTTC

v_gene: TRBV5-1
d_gene: NA
len: 15
j_gene: TRBJ1-1
abundance: many
CDR3aa: CASSGGGGPDTEAFF
CDR3nt: TGCGCCAGCAGCGGTGGGGGGGGCCCGGACACTGAAGCTTTCTTT

v_gene: TRBV6-2/TRBV6-3
d_gene: TRBD1
len: 14
j_gene: TRBJ1-1
abundance: many
CDR3aa: CASSFGQGNTEAFF
CDR3nt: TGTGCCAGCAGTTTCGGACAGGGTAACACTGAAGCTTTCTTT

v_gene: TRBV6-1
d_gene: NA
len: 14
j_gene: TRBJ2-3
abundance: many
CDR3aa: CASSPWTSTDTQYF
CDR3nt: TGTGCCAGCAGCCCATGGACTAGCACAGATACGCAGTATTTT

v_gene: TRBV5-1
d_gene: TRBD1
len: 13
j_gene: TRBJ2-5
abundance: few
CDR3aa: CASSGTGKQTQYF
CDR3nt: TGCGCCAGCAGCGGGACAGGGAAACAGACCCAGTACTTC

v_gene: TRBV27
d_gene: NA
len: 14
j_gene: TRBJ1-5
abundance: many
CDR3aa: CASSFQGGNQPQHF
CDR3nt: TGTGCCAGCAGTTTCCAGGGTGGCAATCAGCCCCAGCATTTT

v_gene: TRBV4-1
d_gene: TRBD2
len: 16
j_gene: TRBJ2-1
abundance: NA
CDR3aa: CASSQGWRGWGDEQFF
CDR3nt: TGCGCCAGCAGCCAAGGGTGGCGGGGGTGGGGGGATGAGCAGTTCTTC

v_gene: TRBV2
d_gene: NA
len: 14
j_gene: TRBJ1-2
abundance: NA
CDR3aa: CASGGTVANYGYTF
CDR3nt: TGTGCCAGCGGGGGAACAGTTGCTAACTATGGCTACACCTTC

v_gene: TRBV10-1
d_gene: NA
len: 15
j_gene: TRBJ2-1
abundance: many
CDR3aa: CASSPDPVGAGEQFF
CDR3nt: TGCGCCAGCAGTCCCGACCCCGTTGGGGCCGGTGAGCAGTTCTTC

v_gene: TRBV9
d_gene: TRBD2
len: 15
j_gene: TRBJ2-1
abundance: few
CDR3aa: CASSVDPGTRDEQFF
CDR3nt: TGTGCCAGCAGCGTAGACCCTGGGACTAGAGATGAGCAGTTCTTC

v_gene: TRBV20-1
d_gene: NA
len: 13
j_gene: TRBJ1-5
abundance: few
CDR3aa: CSASVGSGQPQHF
CDR3nt: TGCAGTGCTAGCGTTGGCAGTGGTCAGCCCCAGCATTTT

v_gene: TRBV6-5
d_gene: TRBD1
len: 16
j_gene: TRBJ2-3
abundance: NA
CDR3aa: CASSFSGTGTTDTQYF
CDR3nt: TGTGCCAGCAGCTTCTCCGGGACAGGGACCACAGATACGCAGTATTTT

v_gene: TRBV6-5
d_gene: TRBD1
len: 17
j_gene: TRBJ2-7
abundance: few
CDR3aa: CASSYLHGTGRTYEQYF
CDR3nt: TGTGCCAGCAGTTACCTCCATGGGACAGGGAGAACCTACGAGCAGTACTTC

v_gene: TRBV6-1
d_gene: TRBD1
len: 14
j_gene: TRBJ1-2
abundance: once
CDR3aa: CASTGQGARYGYTF
CDR3nt: TGTGCCAGCACCGGACAGGGGGCTCGGTATGGCTACACCTTC

v_gene: TRBV6-5
d_gene: NA
len: 14
j_gene: TRBJ2-1
abundance: few
CDR3aa: CASSYAAGAIEQFF
CDR3nt: TGTGCCAGCAGCTACGCGGCGGGGGCCATTGAGCAGTTCTTC

v_gene: TRBV5-6
d_gene: TRBD2
len: 17
j_gene: TRBJ2-3
abundance: many
CDR3aa: CASSLTSGGAGTDTQYF
CDR3nt: TGTGCCAGCAGCTTGACTAGCGGGGGGGCCGGCACAGATACGCAGTATTTT

v_gene: TRBV7-2
d_gene: NA
len: 15
j_gene: TRBJ2-1
abundance: few
CDR3aa: CASSLNTGSYNEQFF
CDR3nt: TGTGCCAGCAGCTTAAACACCGGCTCCTACAATGAGCAGTTCTTC

v_gene: TRBV7-2
d_gene: NA
len: 14
j_gene: TRBJ2-5
abundance: few
CDR3aa: CASSFGGPGETQYF
CDR3nt: TGTGCCAGCAGCTTTGGGGGGCCGGGGGAGACCCAGTACTTC

v_gene: TRBV10-3
d_gene: TRBD1
len: 12
j_gene: TRBJ2-1
abundance: many
CDR3aa: CAISEGTGKAFF
CDR3nt: TGTGCCATCAGTGAGGGGACAGGGAAAGCGTTCTTC

v_gene: TRBV11-2
d_gene: TRBD1
len: 17
j_gene: TRBJ2-3
abundance: NA
CDR3aa: CASSSDRDRGGTDTQYF
CDR3nt: TGTGCCAGCAGCTCCGACCGGGACAGGGGGGGCACAGATACGCAGTATTTT